This T cell receptor (beta chain) was obtained from a study of shared clonotypes between healthy human individuals. Sequencing used immunoSEQ multiplex PCR; TCRdb keeps in-frame clones, though not all of them. The sample has approximately 2,000,000 clones, 92% seen once; the top ten hold around 0.38%. The donors were all Caucasian adults (living in Nashville, Tennessee). This clonotype was sampled from a man aged 18 to 29 in good health. Some clones in this sample may be carry-over from other donors' samples. The source material was naive CD4+ T cells from PBMCs. Subset reported: CD45RA+ positively selected.

The CDR3 reads CASSLDRSYNEQFF. CDR3 DNA: TGTGCCAGCAGCTTGGACAGGAGTTACAATGAGCAGTTCTTC. The rearrangement links TRBV5-4 to TRBJ2-1; TRBD1 might be the D (5 bases). V was pared by 0 bases and J by 4 bases, with 8 bases between. There are 14 residues in the CDR3. Germline lookup yields CDR1 SGHNT and CDR2 YYREEE (reference sequence).